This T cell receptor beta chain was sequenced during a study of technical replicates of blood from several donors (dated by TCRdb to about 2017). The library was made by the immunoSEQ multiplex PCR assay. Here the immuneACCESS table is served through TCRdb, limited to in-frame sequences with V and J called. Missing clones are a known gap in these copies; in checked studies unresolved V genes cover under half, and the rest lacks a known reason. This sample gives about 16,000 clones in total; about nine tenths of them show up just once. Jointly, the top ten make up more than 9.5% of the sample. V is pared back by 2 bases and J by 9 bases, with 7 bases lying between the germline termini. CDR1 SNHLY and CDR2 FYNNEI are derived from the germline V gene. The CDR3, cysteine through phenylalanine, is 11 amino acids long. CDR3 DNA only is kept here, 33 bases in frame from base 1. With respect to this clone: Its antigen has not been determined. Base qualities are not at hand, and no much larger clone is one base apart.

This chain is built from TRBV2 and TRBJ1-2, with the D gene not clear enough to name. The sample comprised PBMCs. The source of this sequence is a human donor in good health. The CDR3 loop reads CASSESGRYTF. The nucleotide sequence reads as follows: TGTGCCAGCAGTGAAAGCGGGCGCTACACCTTC.